These 28 T cell receptor beta chains were all obtained from the same sample, sequenced in a study of T cell responses to AZD1222 COVID-19 vaccine. Method: immunoSEQ multiplex PCR; TCRdb's copy keeps in-frame clones and lacks some. This sample has about 140,000 clones, with under 95% found just once. The starting material was peripheral blood, obtained on day 0 of AZD1222 vaccination. These receptors were obtained from an adult in good health.

The gene calls are TRBV6-6 and TRBJ1-5, with a weak D call TRBD1 (5 bases). Looked up from germline, CDR1 is MNHNY and CDR2 is SVGAGI (reference sequence). The V and J ends lost 6 bases and 4 bases respectively, with 19 bases between them. The CDR3 length is 16 residues. CDR3 in amino acids: CASSLRERGSNQPQHF. In nucleotides, the CDR3 is TGTGCCAGCAGCCTGCGGGAGAGGGGATCAAATCAGCCCCAGCATTTT.

V gene TRBV18 combines with J gene TRBJ1-1; D gene uncertain. CDR3 length: 15 residues. The V end was cut by 0 bases, the J end by 4 bases, with 12 bases between. Germline CDR1 KGHSH, CDR2 LQKENI. In DNA form, the CDR3 reads TGTGCCAGCTCACCACCTACCGGGGTCGTCACTGAAGCTTTCTTT. Translated, it gives CASSPPTGVVTEAFF.

This clone was detected a few times. This chain joins TRBV7-9 and TRBJ1-1; unclear D gene. This CDR3 contains 13 residues. With 1 base removed from V and 1 base from J, the gap between germline ends came to 4 bases. Germline CDR1 reads SEHNR; CDR2 reads FQNEAQ (reference sequence). Written as DNA, the CDR3 is TGTGCCAGCAGCTTAGACAGGAACACTGAAGCTTTCTTT. Residues: CASSLDRNTEAFF.

This clone was seen only once. The rearrangement joins TRBV6-5 to TRBJ2-3; 12 bases match TRBD2. The length of the CDR3 is 15 residues. The ends lost 6 bases at V and 1 base at J; junction bases unmatched: 2. CDR1 MNHEY and CDR2 SVGAGI come from the germline V gene. The CDR3 spells CASRLAGGGTDTQYF. DNA for the CDR3: TGTGCCAGCAGACTAGCGGGAGGAGGCACAGATACGCAGTATTTT.

This clone was counted once. J is TRBJ1-5 and V is TRBV30; 7 nucleotides align to TRBD1. The CDR3 runs to 13 residues. The germline V gene encodes CDR1 GTSNPN and CDR2 SVGIG (reference sequence). V was pared by 3 bases and J by 6 bases, with 5 bases of the junction left unmatched. The CDR3 DNA sequence: TGTGCCTGGAGCGGGCAGGGGGTTCAGCCCCAGCATTTT. As protein: CAWSGQGVQPQHF.

The chain uses TRBV5-4 and TRBJ2-7; D remains ambiguous. The CDR3 totals 14 residues. The germline V and J ends were trimmed by 0 bases and 6 bases, with 13 bases remaining between them. Germline V gene data show CDR1 as SGHNT and CDR2 as YYREEE (reference sequence). CDR3 in DNA: TGTGCCAGCAGCTTGGTAGATGCAGCCGGCGAGCAGTACTTC. Translated: CASSLVDAAGEQYF. Using reference TRBV5-4 and TRBJ2-7 for the parts outside the CDR3, the full variable domain is ETGVTQSPTHLIKTRGQQVTLRCSSQSGHNTVSWYQQALGQGPQFIFQYYREEENGRGNFPPRFSGLQFPNYSSELNVNALELDDSALYLCASSLVDAAGEQYFGPGTRLTVT.

V and J are TRBV7-9 and TRBJ2-3; TRBD2 matches at 7 bases. J gave up 0 bases and V 8 bases, and 11 bases lay outside the gene matches. This CDR3 has 16 amino acids. CDR1 and CDR2 (germline): SEHNR, FQNEAQ (reference sequence). For the CDR3, the DNA is TGTGCCAGCGTAGGACCCGGGGGGACTAGCACAGATACGCAGTATTTT. This encodes CASVGPGGTSTDTQYF.

The rearrangement joins TRBV28 to TRBJ1-4; a possible D gene is TRBD1 (5 bases). The CDR3 contains 15 residues. V dropped 6 bases and J dropped 0 bases, with 11 bases sitting between them. Per germline, CDR1 MDHEN and CDR2 SYDVKM. The CDR3 reads CASSSRGATNEKLFF. CDR3 nucleotides: TGTGCCAGCAGCTCTAGGGGTGCAACTAATGAAAAACTGTTTTTT.

Concerning this clone: This sample includes further DNA sequences coding for the same CDR3. This chain links TRBV10-3 with TRBJ1-2; a possible D gene is TRBD1 (5 bases). CDR3 length: 11 residues. V gave up 3 bases and J gave up 8 bases, with 7 bases separating them. Germline CDR1 ENHRY, CDR2 SYGVKD. The DNA for the CDR3 is TGTGCCATCAGTGAAAGGGACGGCTACACCTTC. Translating it yields CAISERDGYTF.

This clone was seen only a few times. This sequence joins TRBV28 and TRBJ2-3; 11 nucleotides agree with TRBD2. Germline V CDR1 and CDR2: MDHEN, SYDVKM. The ends lost 5 bases at V and 4 bases at J; junction bases unmatched: 2. The CDR3 loop spans 14 amino acids. CDR3 nucleotide sequence: TGTGCCAGCAGTGCACTAGCGGGGGCAGATACGCAGTATTTT. Translating gives CASSALAGADTQYF.

This sequence joins TRBV7-9 and TRBJ1-2; D unclear. The CDR3 contains 14 residues. V was shortened by 1 base and J by 1 base, with 7 bases between the two germline ends. The germline gives CDR1 SEHNR, CDR2 FQNEAQ (reference sequence). As DNA, the CDR3 is TGTGCCAGCAGCTTAGGAGCCTATAACTATGGCTACACCTTC. Translating it yields CASSLGAYNYGYTF.

In DNA, the CDR3 is TGTGCCAGCAAAAGGGGCGCGTATAATTCACCCCTCCACTTT. Its protein product is CASKRGAYNSPLHF. The gene calls are TRBV14 and TRBJ1-6; possible D gene TRBD1, 5 bases. The CDR3 is 14 residues long. Trimming cost V 7 bases and J 4 bases, with 11 bases left between them. Germline V gives CDR1 SGHDN, CDR2 FVKESK.

This sequence joins TRBV2 and TRBJ1-2; D perhaps matches TRBD1 (5 bases). V was clipped by 8 bases and J by 0 bases, with 13 bases between them. The CDR3 totals 14 residues. Germline CDR1 SNHLY, CDR2 FYNNEI. DNA of the CDR3: TGTGCCAGCGGAGGGGACGTCGCTAACTATGGCTACACCTTC. The encoded protein is CASGGDVANYGYTF. Full variable domain (missing parts from reference TRBV2 and TRBJ1-2): EPEVTQTPSHQVTQMGQEVILRCVPISNHLYFYWYRQILGQKVEFLVSFYNNEISEKSEIFDDQFSVERPDGSNFTLKIRSTKLEDSAMYFCASGGDVANYGYTFGSGTRLTVV.

This clone was recorded only once. This chain joins TRBV29-1 and TRBJ1-3; 8 nucleotides match TRBD1. The CDR3 contains 10 residues. Germline CDR1 and CDR2: SQVTM and ANQGSEA. Losses at the gene ends were 6 bases for V and 14 bases for J; bases not matched to a gene: 6. The CDR3 loop reads CSVIDRGLYF. In DNA, the CDR3 is TGCAGCGTCATAGACAGGGGCCTATATTTT.

There are a few counts of this clone. This chain connects TRBV7-2 to TRBJ1-1; 7 bases agree with TRBD1. The CDR3 length is 14 residues. CDR1 is SGHTA and CDR2 is FQGNSA in the germline V gene. With V trimmed by 1 base and J by 11 bases, 10 bases remained unmatched. The CDR3 DNA reads as TGTGCCAGCAGCTTAGGGGCCGCAGGGGGTGAGGCTTTCTTT. Amino acid sequence: CASSLGAAGGEAFF.

The rearrangement joins TRBV6-6 to TRBJ1-3; no clear D gene. CDR1 is MNHNY, CDR2 SVGAGI, per germline (reference sequence). This CDR3 spans 13 amino acids. V was shortened by 10 bases and J by 0 bases, with 10 bases between the two germline ends. CDR3 sequence: CAIATSSGNTIYF. The CDR3 DNA reads as TGTGCCATTGCGACGAGCTCTGGAAACACCATATATTTT.

This clone has only one observation. This chain uses TRBV28 with TRBJ1-1; 10 bases fit TRBD1. The ends lost 8 bases at V and 3 bases at J; junction bases unmatched: 0. The CDR3 is 12 amino acids. The V gene's germline CDR1 is MDHEN and CDR2 SYDVKM. In DNA form, the CDR3 reads TGTGCCAGCGGGACAGGGGACACTGAAGCTTTCTTT. This codes for CASGTGDTEAFF. Looking up the rest from reference TRBV28 and TRBJ1-1 gives the full variable domain: DVKVTQSSRYLVKRTGEKVFLECVQDMDHENMFWYRQDPGLGLRLIYFSYDVKMKEKGDIPEGYSVSREKKERFSLILESASTNQTSMYLCASGTGDTEAFFGQGTRLTVV.

The gene calls are TRBV5-5 and TRBJ1-2; no definite D call. The germline V gene has CDR1 SGHKS and CDR2 YYEKEE (reference sequence). Between the trimmed V and J ends, which lost 4 bases and 0 bases, there was a span of 13 bases. This CDR3 has 15 residues. The CDR3 reads CASSPRREPNYGYTF. CDR3 DNA sequence: TGTGCCAGCAGCCCCAGGAGGGAACCTAACTATGGCTACACCTTC.

This rearrangement joins TRBV5-5 to TRBJ1-1; the match to TRBD1 covers 11 bases. This CDR3 spans 16 amino acids. Germline V gene sequence: CDR1 SGHKS, CDR2 YYEKEE (reference sequence). The J segment lost 1 base and the V segment lost 1 base, leaving 3 bases of the junction unmatched. CDR3 in amino acids: CASSLSGTGGNTEAFF. CDR3 DNA: TGTGCCAGCAGCTTGTCTGGGACAGGGGGGAACACTGAAGCTTTCTTT.

This chain connects TRBV5-1 to TRBJ1-2, with no clear D. The CDR3 extends over 14 amino acids. Trimming removed 0 bases from V and 0 bases from J, with 6 bases in between. CDR1 is SGHRS, CDR2 YFSETQ, per germline. The CDR3 protein is CASSLGGANYGYTF. The CDR3 DNA reads TGCGCCAGCAGCTTGGGGGGAGCTAACTATGGCTACACCTTC.

The genes are TRBV27 and TRBJ2-2; D is unresolved. The CDR3 totals 13 residues. The V gene's germline CDR1 is MNHEY and CDR2 SMNVEV (reference sequence). V was clipped by 6 bases and J by 1 base, with 6 bases between them. The CDR3 sequence: CASRIQNTGELFF. Here the CDR3 DNA reads TGTGCCAGCAGAATCCAGAACACCGGGGAGCTGTTTTTT.

The chain uses TRBV5-1 and TRBJ2-2; 9 bases match TRBD1. Trimming took 0 bases from V and 6 from J; bases not matched to a gene: 9. Per the germline V gene, CDR1 is SGHRS and CDR2 is YFSETQ. There are 17 residues in the CDR3. CDR3 DNA: TGCGCCAGCAGCTTGGAAACCGGGACAGGGTTCCCCGGGGAGCTGTTTTTT. Translated: CASSLETGTGFPGELFF.

The chain employs TRBV2 and TRBJ1-1; possibly TRBD1 for D (5 bases). Germline values: CDR1 SNHLY, CDR2 FYNNEI. This CDR3 has 16 residues. V was trimmed by 4 bases and J by 1 base, leaving 16 bases between them. The CDR3 bases are TGTGCCAGCAGTGGGCCTATGAGACAGTCGAACACTGAAGCTTTCTTT. It yields the protein CASSGPMRQSNTEAFF.

The chain combines TRBV30 with TRBJ1-3, with D unresolved. The germline V gene encodes CDR1 GTSNPN and CDR2 SVGIG (reference sequence). V lost 0 bases and J 0 bases, leaving 6 bases between the germline ends. The CDR3 contains 14 residues. This CDR3 reads CAWSVPPSGNTIYF. In nucleotides, the CDR3 is TGTGCCTGGAGTGTCCCTCCCTCTGGAAACACCATATATTTT.

This chain uses TRBV7-9 with TRBJ1-2; 9 bases agree with TRBD1. This CDR3 region has 14 residues. CDR1 and CDR2 (germline): SEHNR, FQNEAQ (reference sequence). Trimming cost V 5 bases and J 7 bases; bases outside gene matches: 8. CDR3: CASSRGQGKPGYTF. CDR3 in DNA: TGTGCCAGCAGCCGAGGACAGGGGAAGCCTGGCTACACCTTC.

The CDR3 DNA reads TGTGCCAGTAGTATTATCAACCAGGGGGATCAGCCCCAGCATTTT. Translated: CASSIINQGDQPQHF. This chain links TRBV19 with TRBJ1-5, with 7 bases lining up with TRBD1. The J segment lost 5 bases and the V segment lost 3 bases, leaving 7 bases of the junction unmatched. The CDR3 runs to 15 residues. CDR1 LNHDA and CDR2 SQIVND come from the germline V gene (reference sequence).

The chain links TRBV5-1 to TRBJ2-7; 9 bases line up with TRBD1. The CDR3 has 14 amino acids. The V segment lost 7 bases and the J segment 1 base; nucleotides outside the gene matches: 6. Germline CDR1 is SGHRS and CDR2 is YFSETQ. The CDR3 loop is CASSSGTGSYEQYF. CDR3 sequence (DNA): TGCGCCAGCTCCTCCGGGACAGGGTCCTACGAGCAGTACTTC.

This clone appeared many times. The V call is TRBV7-9, the J call TRBJ2-5; 12 nucleotides agree with TRBD1. V shed 3 bases and J 4 bases; nucleotides not matched to a gene: 6. CDR1 and CDR2 (germline): SEHNR, FQNEAQ (reference sequence). This CDR3 is built from 16 residues. In DNA, the CDR3 is TGTGCCAGCAGCTTGGGGGACAGGGGGCGCCGAGAGACCCAGTACTTC. Protein: CASSLGDRGRRETQYF.